A single sample gave rise to the 28 T cell receptor beta chains below, sequenced in a study of blood T cells in healthy people across ages. Through a sample-barcoded 5' primer and a J-beta primer mix, a second PCR was run for roughly 7 to 12 cycles. TCRdb reprocessed the 5' RACE reads via MiXCR and lists one record per CDR3 protein. The sample yields 1.5 million to 2 million distinct CDR3 sequences, about 50% seen once. Sequenced material: blood. The receptors were sampled from a woman in her 40s in good health.

The rearrangement uses TRBV15 and TRBJ1-2; 9 bases are a match to TRBD1. CDR1 LNHNV and CDR2 YYDKDF come from the germline V gene (reference sequence). The CDR3 is 15 residues long. Trimming cost V 5 bases and J 2 bases; bases outside gene matches: 6. DNA for the CDR3: TGTGCCACCAGCGGGACAGGGTCAAGAAACTATGGCTACACCTTC. Its translation is CATSGTGSRNYGYTF.

This clonotype was seen only once. The chain carries TRBV9 and TRBJ1-2; TRBD1 might be the D (6 bases). Trimming pared 0 bases from V and 4 bases from J, leaving 13 bases between. CDR1 is SGDLS, CDR2 YYNGEE, per germline. This CDR3 comprises 15 residues. The CDR3 here is CASSVEGHLGYGYTF. CDR3 in DNA: TGTGCCAGCAGCGTAGAGGGACATTTAGGCTATGGCTACACCTTC.

This clonotype occurred a few times. V and J are TRBV5-1 and TRBJ2-1, with D possibly matching TRBD1 (5 bases). V lost 0 bases and J 8 bases, leaving 12 bases between the germline ends. Germline assignment: CDR1 SGHRS and CDR2 YFSETQ. CDR3 size: 14 residues. The CDR3 spells CASSLASQGDEQFF. DNA for the CDR3: TGCGCCAGCAGCTTGGCAAGCCAGGGCGATGAGCAGTTCTTC.

This clonotype was seen a handful of times. The CDR3: CASSIGGSDTQYF. In DNA, the CDR3 is TGTGCCAGCAGTATTGGGGGGTCAGATACGCAGTATTTT. The V gene is TRBV6-4, the J gene TRBJ2-3; a possible D gene is TRBD2 (6 bases). With 5 bases removed from V and 4 bases from J, the gap between germline ends came to 10 bases. Germline CDR1 MRHNA, CDR2 SNTAGT. There are 13 residues in the CDR3.

In its sample, this clonotype was seen once. The chain has TRBV5-1 and TRBJ1-2; D ambiguous. Trimming left V 0 bases short and J 3 bases short, with 9 bases between. The CDR3 covers 14 residues. Germline CDR1 is SGHRS and CDR2 is YFSETQ. CDR3 loop: CASSLAMRDYGYTF. CDR3 nucleotide sequence: TGCGCCAGCAGCTTGGCCATGAGGGACTATGGCTACACCTTC.

This clonotype is a singleton in its sample. The rearrangement uses TRBV28 and TRBJ2-5; 8 bases agree with TRBD1. The CDR3 has 18 amino acids. Looked up from germline, CDR1 is MDHEN and CDR2 is SYDVKM. J was trimmed by 2 bases and V by 6 bases; bases with no gene match: 17. The CDR3 DNA reads as TGTGCCAGCAGACCTCTTCACGGGACAGGATGGGATCAAGAGACCCAGTACTTC. Amino acids: CASRPLHGTGWDQETQYF.

The chain couples TRBV5-4 to TRBJ2-5; D possibly uses TRBD1 or TRBD2 (5 bases each). CDR1 is SGHNT and CDR2 is YYREEE in the germline V gene (reference sequence). CDR3 length equals 15 residues. V shed 0 bases and J shed 3 bases, with 12 bases lying between them. The CDR3 protein is CASSLGGTQKETQYF. The DNA for the CDR3 is TGTGCCAGCAGCTTGGGAGGGACGCAAAAAGAGACCCAGTACTTC.

This clonotype was counted a few times. DNA for the CDR3: TGTGCCAGCAGCCTTAACACAGGGGGGAGCTCCTACGAGCAGTACTTC. It codes for CASSLNTGGSSYEQYF. The rearrangement joins TRBV11-2 to TRBJ2-7, with 8 nucleotides matching TRBD1. Trimming took 5 bases from V and 0 from J; bases not matched to a gene: 9. Germline-derived CDR1 and CDR2 are SGHAT and FQNNGV. This CDR3 region has 16 residues.

This chain links TRBV24-1 with TRBJ2-1; possible D gene TRBD2, 7 bases. The CDR3 is made up of 15 amino acids. Germline CDR1 is KGHDR and CDR2 is SFDVKD. Trimming removed 3 bases at V and 8 bases at J, with 16 bases between. The DNA for the CDR3 is TGTGCCACCAGTGATACGGCTGGGGGGGGGCATGAGCAGTTCTTC. Its protein is CATSDTAGGGHEQFF.

The chain recombines TRBV6-5 with TRBJ1-1; TRBD1 might be the D (6 bases). The CDR3 is 15 residues long. V lost 9 bases to trimming and J lost 1 base, with 18 bases between them. Germline V lookup: CDR1 MNHEY, CDR2 SVGAGI. The CDR3 loop reads CASYWEQGWNTEAFF. Written as DNA, the CDR3 is TGTGCCAGTTACTGGGAACAGGGCTGGAACACTGAAGCTTTCTTT.

The chain uses TRBV7-3 and TRBJ2-3; D might be TRBD1 or TRBD2, each matching 7 bases. The germline V gene has CDR1 SGHTA and CDR2 FQGTGA. The CDR3 is made up of 14 amino acids. Trimming took off 5 bases at V and 8 bases at J, with 17 bases between the two ends. CDR3 DNA sequence: TGTGCCAGCAGCCAACAGGGGCCGGGGGGTACGCAGTATTTT. This encodes CASSQQGPGGTQYF.

CDR3 protein: CASRSSTGNADTQYF. The CDR3 nucleotides read TGCGCCAGTCGCTCCTCGACAGGAAACGCAGATACGCAGTATTTT. The gene calls are TRBV4-3 and TRBJ2-3, with a weak D call TRBD1 (6 bases). CDR3 length equals 15 residues. Between the trimmed V and J ends, which lost 9 bases and 4 bases, there was a span of 20 bases. CDR1 and CDR2 from the germline V gene are LGHNA and YSLEER.

This clonotype was seen only a few times. The genes are TRBV12-3 or TRBV12-4 and TRBJ2-5, with TRBD1 identical over 8 bases. Trimming at V came to 7 bases and at J to 7 bases, leaving 11 bases not matched to a gene. CDR3 size: 14 residues. The DNA for the CDR3 is TGTGCCAGCACCCCCGGACAGGGTGGGGTGACCCAGTACTTC. This encodes CASTPGQGGVTQYF.

This chain uses TRBV4-3 with TRBJ2-1; the match to TRBD2 covers 8 bases. Germline values: CDR1 LGHNA, CDR2 YSLEER. The length of the CDR3 is 17 residues. The ends lost 4 bases at V and 6 bases at J; junction bases unmatched: 14. CDR3 nucleotide sequence: TGCGCCAGCAGCCCCCAGGTGGCGGGGGGAGAGGGCAATGAGCAGTTCTTC. Its translation is CASSPQVAGGEGNEQFF.

The chain employs TRBV20-1 and TRBJ2-7; 8 nucleotides match TRBD2. V was clipped by 6 bases and J by 0 bases; unmatched bases: 7. Per the germline V gene, CDR1 is DFQATT and CDR2 is SNEGSKA (reference sequence). This CDR3 is built from 14 residues. CDR3 region: CSASPAGVSYEQYF. The CDR3 bases are TGCAGTGCCAGTCCAGCGGGGGTCTCCTACGAGCAGTACTTC.

This rearrangement joins TRBV28 to TRBJ1-2; D remains ambiguous. The CDR3 runs 15 residues. V dropped 6 bases and J dropped 2 bases, with 16 bases sitting between them. Germline V lookup: CDR1 MDHEN, CDR2 SYDVKM. The CDR3 region has the DNA TGTGCCAGCAGCACCCCCAGACAAGGGAACTATGGCTACACCTTC. Encoded protein: CASSTPRQGNYGYTF.

This clonotype was seen a single time. V is TRBV6-1 and J is TRBJ1-4; 8 positions match TRBD1. The CDR3 sequence is 12 residues long. V trimming: 11 bases; J trimming: 7 bases; junction bases outside the gene matches: 6. The germline V gene has CDR1 MNHNS and CDR2 SASEGT. As DNA, the CDR3 is TGTGCCGCAGGACAGGGAGGTGAAAAACTGTTTTTT. Translating gives CAAGQGGEKLFF.

The V call is TRBV24-1, the J call TRBJ1-2; 11 positions agree with TRBD1. The CDR3 is made up of 16 amino acids. The ends lost 3 bases at V and 2 bases at J; junction bases unmatched: 4. Germline lookup yields CDR1 KGHDR and CDR2 SFDVKD. CDR3 loop: CATSDPRDRGNYGYTF. CDR3 in DNA: TGTGCCACCAGTGATCCCCGGGACAGGGGGAACTATGGCTACACCTTC.

The chain links TRBV7-9 to TRBJ1-1; possibly TRBD1 for D (6 bases). CDR3 length equals 14 residues. V was cut by 5 bases and J by 4 bases, with 14 bases left in between. Germline CDR1 is SEHNR and CDR2 is FQNEAQ (reference sequence). The CDR3 DNA sequence: TGTGCCAGCAGCCAAGGGGGGGTTGGCACTGAAGCTTTCTTT. Translation gives CASSQGGVGTEAFF.

This clonotype was observed a few times. This rearrangement joins TRBV20-1 to TRBJ1-4, with 7 bases that match TRBD1. The trim removed 6 bases at V and 7 bases at J, leaving 8 bases unmatched. This CDR3 comprises 13 residues. CDR1 and CDR2 from the germline V gene are DFQATT and SNEGSKA (reference sequence). The CDR3 nucleotides read TGCAGTGCAAGTAGACAGGGCCGTGAAAAACTGTTTTTT. Amino acids: CSASRQGREKLFF.

This clonotype is a singleton in its sample. J is TRBJ2-7 and V is TRBV5-1; possibly TRBD2 for D (6 bases). The CDR3 runs to 14 residues. Trimming removed 0 bases from V and 3 bases from J, with 10 bases in between. Looked up from germline, CDR1 is SGHRS and CDR2 is YFSETQ. As DNA, the CDR3 is TGCGCCAGCAGCTTGGCGGGGGAGAACTACGAGCAGTACTTC. Its translation is CASSLAGENYEQYF.

The chain carries TRBV20-1 and TRBJ2-7; possible D gene TRBD1, 7 bases. V shed 3 bases and J shed 1 base, with 16 bases lying between them. Germline lookup yields CDR1 DFQATT and CDR2 SNEGSKA (reference sequence). The CDR3 contains 15 residues. CDR3 nucleotide sequence: TGCAGTGCTAGGGAGGGACAGACCGTTTCCTACGAGCAGTACTTC. Amino acid sequence: CSAREGQTVSYEQYF.

This clonotype has only one observation. CDR3 sequence reads: CASSLTVTGVHEQYF. The DNA for the CDR3 is TGCGCCAGCAGCCTAACCGTTACAGGGGTCCATGAGCAGTACTTC. This chain joins TRBV4-1 and TRBJ2-7, with 7 positions matching TRBD1. CDR3 length equals 15 residues. The germline V gene has CDR1 MGHRA and CDR2 YSYEKL. The V gene end was trimmed by 4 bases and the J gene end by 7 bases; junction bases not matched to a gene: 13.

The chain uses TRBV10-3 and TRBJ1-4; 7 nucleotides match TRBD1. Germline loops: CDR1 ENHRY, CDR2 SYGVKD. Trimming at V came to 6 bases and at J to 8 bases, leaving 9 bases not matched to a gene. The length of the CDR3 is 14 residues. The CDR3 reads CAISVTGAGEKLFF. As DNA, the CDR3 is TGTGCCATCAGCGTAACAGGGGCGGGGGAAAAACTGTTTTTT.

J is TRBJ2-7 and V is TRBV20-1, with D possibly TRBD1 on 7 matching bases. There are 15 residues in the CDR3. V gave up 5 bases and J gave up 0 bases, with 17 bases separating them. CDR1 is DFQATT and CDR2 is SNEGSKA in the germline V gene (reference sequence). CDR3 in amino acids: CSAPAGGKSSYEQYF. DNA for the CDR3: TGCAGTGCTCCTGCAGGGGGGAAGAGCTCCTACGAGCAGTACTTC.

There are a few counts of this clonotype. The chain carries TRBV6-6 and TRBJ2-5; 11 bases match TRBD2. This CDR3 is 17 amino acids long. J was trimmed by 7 bases and V by 0 bases; bases with no gene match: 10. Germline-derived CDR1 and CDR2 are MNHNY and SVGAGI (reference sequence). The CDR3 protein is CASSYSTSGDPPGTQYF. The CDR3 nucleotides read TGTGCCAGCAGTTACTCGACTAGCGGGGATCCTCCAGGGACCCAGTACTTC.

This clonotype has only one observation. The chain links TRBV29-1 to TRBJ2-1, with 7 bases aligning to TRBD2. CDR3 length equals 15 residues. The ends lost 5 bases at V and 4 bases at J; junction bases unmatched: 11. Looked up from germline, CDR1 is SQVTM and CDR2 is ANQGSEA. The CDR3 DNA follows: TGCAGCGTTATGCTCCTAGCGGCGGTTTACAATGAGCAGTTCTTC. It translates to CSVMLLAAVYNEQFF.

The chain links TRBV27 to TRBJ2-1, with 10 bases matching TRBD2. The germline V gene has CDR1 MNHEY and CDR2 SMNVEV (reference sequence). With 6 bases clipped from V and 7 bases from J, the junction kept 6 bases outside the gene matches. The CDR3 spans 14 residues. The DNA for the CDR3 is TGTGCCAGCAGACTAGCGGGGTATGGGAATGAGCAGTTCTTC. Its protein is CASRLAGYGNEQFF.